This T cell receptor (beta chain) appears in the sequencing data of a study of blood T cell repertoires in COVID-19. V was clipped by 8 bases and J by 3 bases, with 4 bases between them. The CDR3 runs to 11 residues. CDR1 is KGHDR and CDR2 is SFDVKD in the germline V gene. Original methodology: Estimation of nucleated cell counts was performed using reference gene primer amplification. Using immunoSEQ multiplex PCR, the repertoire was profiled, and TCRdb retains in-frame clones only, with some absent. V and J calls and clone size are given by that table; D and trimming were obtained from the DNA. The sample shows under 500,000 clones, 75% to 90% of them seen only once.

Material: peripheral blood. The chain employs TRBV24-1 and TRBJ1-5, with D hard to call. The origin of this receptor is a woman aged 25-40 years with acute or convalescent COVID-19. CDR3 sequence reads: CATTVNQPQHF. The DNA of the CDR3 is TGTGCCACCACAGTCAATCAGCCCCAGCATTTT.